This TCR beta chain was profiled in a study of blood T cell repertoires in COVID-19. Study-wide background: Symptom resolution, clearance, or two negative PCRs marked the recovered donors of Cohort 3. PBMCs, B-cell-depleted T cells, or T cells provided the cDNA or gDNA that made up the material.

In the study's own analysis: Amplified reference gene primers provided the basis for estimating nucleated cell counts. Method: immunoSEQ multiplex PCR; TCRdb's copy keeps in-frame clones and lacks some. That table is the source of V, J and clone size, and D and trimming were worked out from the DNA. The sample carries roughly 160,000 clones, 70% to 85% recorded once. Germline CDR1 LNHDA, CDR2 SQIVND (reference sequence). This CDR3 is built from 13 residues. Deletions cut 6 bases from V and 5 bases from J, with 10 bases between. This receptor was obtained from a woman aged 70-85 years in a cohort exposed to, infected with or recovered from COVID-19 (not recorded which). The sequenced sample was PBMCs or T cells enriched from blood (not recorded which). The chain has TRBV19 and TRBJ1-4; D uncertain. This chain's CDR3 is CASRDTSNEKLFF. CDR3 coding DNA: TGTGCCAGTAGAGACACCTCCAATGAAAAACTGTTTTTT.